Reported below is one T cell receptor (beta chain). This clone was detected only once. Its antigen is still unknown. Base qualities were left out, and no much larger clone turns up one base away. No immune events such as infections were documented for the healthy donors during the collection period. To calibrate time-dependent variance in a beta-binomial model of T-cell clone differential abundance, blood repertoires from healthy donors were used as a training cohort. The training cohort was composed of around ten healthy donors, 3 female and 7 male. On average the donors were around 44 years old, and their ages spanned about 29 to 64 years. Obtained from a commercial supplier, whole blood was collected from each healthy donor at three time points set around two weeks apart. For immunosequencing, genomic DNA was extracted from whole blood that had not been sorted. This specimen belongs to a study of identifying expanded T cells in peripheral blood (dated by TCRdb to between 2017 and 2020). For the wider study: Four technical replicates, made by sequencing separate aliquots from the same pool of genomic DNA, were compared pairwise.

TCRbeta CDR3 regions were profiled by bias-controlled multiplex PCR amplification of genomic DNA with the immunoSEQ Assay. In the original analysis: To quantify the absolute abundance of each unique TCRbeta CDR3 region, the sequences were collapsed and filtered. Differential abundance was tested with two models: a binomial (Fisher-equivalent) model and a beta-binomial model that adds time-dependent variance fitted from healthy donors. Clones with fewer than 5 combined templates were removed, and differential abundance was called for clones with a Benjamini-Hochberg FDR below 0.01. The form v = (b*log(k)+a)^2 was used to model beta-binomial variance as a function of total template count across the two samples. The table was pulled from immuneACCESS by TCRdb, which kept in-frame rearrangements only. Such tables lose some clones; where checked, under half of the loss comes from unresolved V genes, and the rest has no known cause. V and J calls and clone size are those listed in that table; D and trimming were worked out from the DNA. The sample includes under 95,000 clones, with 70% to 90% observed a single time. The top ten hold approximately 2.8% of the sample.

The paper's findings and limits, for the study overall: The authors expected that biological variance in healthy repertoires might rise further over much longer intervals, such as months to years. Variance in clone template counts between roughly two-week samples significantly increased with total template count across all healthy donors. Both the number of clones called differentially abundant and the false-positive rate were significantly reduced by the beta-binomial model across all healthy-donor time intervals. The binomial model flagged 0.9 to 1.5 differentially abundant clones between technical replicates but about 16 over around 2 weeks and approximately 18 over roughly 4 weeks.

Sequences were obtained from blood. The source is a person aged 18-70 years in good health.

CDR3 loop: CAIRGGTSGSYEQYF. Read as DNA, the sequence is TGTGCCATCAGGGGAGGGACTAGCGGATCCTACGAGCAGTACTTC. This chain is built from TRBV10-3 and TRBJ2-5; 11 junctional bases match TRBD2. Judging by the DNA end, TRBJ2-7 fits better; the J call may be wrong. CDR1 ENHRY and CDR2 SYGVKD are derived from the germline V gene. The CDR3 goes from the cysteine to the phenylalanine over 15 residues. The CDR3 DNA has 45 bases and is translated from base 1.